The sequence of this T cell receptor (beta chain) was determined in a study of blood T cell repertoires in COVID-19. Study background: Collection of acute and convalescent COVID-19 samples took place in the United States, Italy and Spain. T cells, B-cell-depleted T cells, or PBMCs supplied cDNA or gDNA.

Trimming cost V 1 base and J 11 bases, with 20 bases left between them. Germline CDR1 and CDR2: LNHNV and YYDKDF (reference sequence). This CDR3 spans 15 amino acids. As processed by the authors: Nucleated cell number was recorded as an estimate derived from reference gene primer amplification. Profiled with immunoSEQ multiplex PCR; TCRdb holds only in-frame clones, not every one. V, J and clone size are those of that table, while D and trimming were read from the DNA. The sample holds 70,000 to 100,000 clones, about 71% seen once. The sample consisted of peripheral blood. This sequence joins TRBV15 and TRBJ1-1; TRBD1 is a possible D gene (5 bases). The receptor was derived from a woman between 50 and 59 years old with acute or convalescent COVID-19. This chain's CDR3 is CATSRGYELGVRAFF. The CDR3 DNA sequence: TGTGCCACCAGCAGAGGTTATGAGTTAGGGGTTAGGGCTTTCTTT.